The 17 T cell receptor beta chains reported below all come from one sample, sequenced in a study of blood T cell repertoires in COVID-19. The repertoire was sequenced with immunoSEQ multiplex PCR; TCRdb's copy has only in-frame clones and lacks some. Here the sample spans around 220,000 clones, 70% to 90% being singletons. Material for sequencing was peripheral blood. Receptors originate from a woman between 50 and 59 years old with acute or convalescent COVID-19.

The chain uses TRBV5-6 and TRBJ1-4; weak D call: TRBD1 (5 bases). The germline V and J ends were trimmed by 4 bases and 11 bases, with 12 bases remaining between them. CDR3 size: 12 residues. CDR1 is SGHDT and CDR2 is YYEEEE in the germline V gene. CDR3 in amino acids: CASSQSTEKLFF. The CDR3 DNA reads TGTGCCAGCAGCCAGTCGACAGAGAAACTGTTTTTT. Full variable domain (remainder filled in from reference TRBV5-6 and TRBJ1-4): DAGVTQSPTHLIKTRGQQVTLRCSPKSGHDTVSWYQQALGQGPQFIFQYYEEEERQRGNFPDRFSGHQFPNYSSELNVNALLLGDSALYLCASSQSTEKLFFGSGTQLSVL.

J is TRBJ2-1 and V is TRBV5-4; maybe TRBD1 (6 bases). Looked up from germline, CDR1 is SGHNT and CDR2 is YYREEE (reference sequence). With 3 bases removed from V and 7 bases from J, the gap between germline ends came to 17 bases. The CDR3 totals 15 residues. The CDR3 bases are TGTGCCAGCAGCTGGCGGAGAAGTAGGGGGAATGAGCAGTTCTTC. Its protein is CASSWRRSRGNEQFF.

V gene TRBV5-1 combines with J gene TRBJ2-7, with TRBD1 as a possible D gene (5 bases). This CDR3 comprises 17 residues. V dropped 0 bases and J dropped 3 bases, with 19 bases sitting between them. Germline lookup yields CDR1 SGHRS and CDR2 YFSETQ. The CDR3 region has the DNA TGCGCCAGCAGCTTGGACCAGGGAACCTCCTCCCGCTACGAGCAGTACTTC. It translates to CASSLDQGTSSRYEQYF.

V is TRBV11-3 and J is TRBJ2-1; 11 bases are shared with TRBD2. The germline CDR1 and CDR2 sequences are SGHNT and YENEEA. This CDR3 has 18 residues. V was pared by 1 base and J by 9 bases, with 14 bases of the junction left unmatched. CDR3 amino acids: CASSLAGGLAVMYGEQFF. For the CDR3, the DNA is TGTGCCAGCAGCTTAGCGGGGGGACTAGCGGTTATGTACGGTGAGCAGTTCTTC.

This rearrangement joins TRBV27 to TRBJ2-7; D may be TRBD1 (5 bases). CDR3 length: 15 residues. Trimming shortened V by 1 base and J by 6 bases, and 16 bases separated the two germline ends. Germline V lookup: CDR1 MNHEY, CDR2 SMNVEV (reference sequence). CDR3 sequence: CASSLLSREPSEQYF. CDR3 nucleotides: TGTGCCAGCAGTTTATTAAGCAGGGAACCCTCCGAGCAGTACTTC.

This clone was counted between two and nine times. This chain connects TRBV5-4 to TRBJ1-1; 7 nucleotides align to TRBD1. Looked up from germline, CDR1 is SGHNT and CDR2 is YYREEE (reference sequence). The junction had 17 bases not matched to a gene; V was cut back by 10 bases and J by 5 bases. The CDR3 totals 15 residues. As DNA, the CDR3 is TGTGCCTTTCCAGGGGGGCTAAGACTTGTGACTGAAGCTTTCTTT. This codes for CAFPGGLRLVTEAFF.

In DNA, the CDR3 is TGTGCCAGCAGTGAAGCGCTAGTGGCGAATGAGCAGTTCTTC. Its translation is CASSEALVANEQFF. The chain combines TRBV6-1 with TRBJ2-1; D is undetermined. Trimming left V 0 bases short and J 7 bases short, with 10 bases between. In germline, CDR1 is MNHNS, CDR2 SASEGT. This CDR3 comprises 14 residues.

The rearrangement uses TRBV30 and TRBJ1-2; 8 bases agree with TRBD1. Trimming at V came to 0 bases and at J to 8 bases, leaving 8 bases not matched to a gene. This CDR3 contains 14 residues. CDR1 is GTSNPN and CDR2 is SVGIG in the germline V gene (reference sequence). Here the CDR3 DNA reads TGTGCCTGGAGTGTCGCAGGGGGCCGAGGGGGCTACACCTTC. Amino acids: CAWSVAGGRGGYTF.

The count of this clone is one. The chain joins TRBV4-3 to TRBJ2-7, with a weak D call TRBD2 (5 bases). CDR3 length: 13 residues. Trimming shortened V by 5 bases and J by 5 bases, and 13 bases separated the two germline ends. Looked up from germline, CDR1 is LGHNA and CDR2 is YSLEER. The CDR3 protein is CASSLSHGNEQYF. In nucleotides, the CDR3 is TGCGCCAGCAGCTTAAGTCACGGGAACGAGCAGTACTTC.

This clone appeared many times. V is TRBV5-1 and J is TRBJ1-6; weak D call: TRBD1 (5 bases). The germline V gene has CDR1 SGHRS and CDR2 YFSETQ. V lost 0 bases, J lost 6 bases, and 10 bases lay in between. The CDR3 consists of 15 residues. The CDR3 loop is CASSLVGGRNSPLHF. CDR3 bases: TGCGCCAGCAGCTTGGTGGGGGGTCGTAATTCACCCCTCCACTTT.

DNA for the CDR3: TGTGCCTGGGGTCCCCGGGGGACCCAGTACTTC. It encodes CAWGPRGTQYF. The chain recombines TRBV30 with TRBJ2-5; a possible D gene is TRBD2 (5 bases). Trimming cost V 5 bases and J 7 bases, with 11 bases left between them. CDR1 and CDR2 (germline): GTSNPN, SVGIG (reference sequence). This CDR3 contains 11 residues.

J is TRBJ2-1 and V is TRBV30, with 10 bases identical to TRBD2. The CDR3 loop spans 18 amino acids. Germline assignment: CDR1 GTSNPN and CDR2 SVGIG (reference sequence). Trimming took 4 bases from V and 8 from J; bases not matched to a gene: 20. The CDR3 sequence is CAWKVSQREGRGVHEQFF. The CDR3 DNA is TGTGCCTGGAAGGTTTCCCAGCGGGAGGGCCGAGGGGTCCATGAGCAGTTCTTC. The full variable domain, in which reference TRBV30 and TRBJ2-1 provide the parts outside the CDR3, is SQTIHQWPATLVQPVGSPLSLECTVEGTSNPNLYWYRQAAGRGLQLLFYSVGIGQISSEVPQNLSASRPQDRQFILSSKKLLLSDSGFYLCAWKVSQREGRGVHEQFFGPGTRLTVL.

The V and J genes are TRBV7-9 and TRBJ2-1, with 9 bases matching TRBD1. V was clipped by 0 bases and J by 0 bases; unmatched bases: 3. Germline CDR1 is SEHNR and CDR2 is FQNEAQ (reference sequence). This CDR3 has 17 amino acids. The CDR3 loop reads CASSLAGTGSSYNEQFF. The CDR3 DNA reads TGTGCCAGCAGCTTAGCGGGGACAGGGAGCTCCTACAATGAGCAGTTCTTC.

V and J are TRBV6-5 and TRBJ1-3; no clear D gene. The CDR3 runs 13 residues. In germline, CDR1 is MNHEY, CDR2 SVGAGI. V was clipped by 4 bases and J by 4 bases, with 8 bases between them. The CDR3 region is CASSSRLGNTIYF. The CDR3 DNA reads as TGTGCCAGCAGTTCCAGGCTAGGAAACACCATATATTTT.

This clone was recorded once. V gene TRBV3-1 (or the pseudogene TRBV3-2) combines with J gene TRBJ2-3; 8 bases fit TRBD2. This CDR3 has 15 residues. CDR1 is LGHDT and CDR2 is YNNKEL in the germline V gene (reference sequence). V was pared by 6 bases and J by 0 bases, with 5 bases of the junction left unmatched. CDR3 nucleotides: TGTGCCAGCAGTAGCGGGGCCCCTAGCACAGATACGCAGTATTTT. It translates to CASSSGAPSTDTQYF.

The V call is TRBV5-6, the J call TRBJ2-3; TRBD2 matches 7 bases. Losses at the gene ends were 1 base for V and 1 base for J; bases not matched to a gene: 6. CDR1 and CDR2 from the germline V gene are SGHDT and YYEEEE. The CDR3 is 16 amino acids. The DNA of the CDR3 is TGTGCCAGCAGCTTGATAGGGGCGGGAGGCACAGATACGCAGTATTTT. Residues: CASSLIGAGGTDTQYF.

DNA for the CDR3: TGTGCCAGTATCCCGGACAGGGGACGAAACACCATATATTTT. This translates into CASIPDRGRNTIYF. The gene calls are TRBV19 and TRBJ1-3; 9 positions match TRBD1. The J segment lost 5 bases and the V segment lost 7 bases, leaving 6 bases of the junction unmatched. Germline CDR1 reads LNHDA; CDR2 reads SQIVND (reference sequence). There are 14 residues in the CDR3. Using reference TRBV19 and TRBJ1-3 for the parts outside the CDR3, the full variable domain is DGGITQSPKYLFRKEGQNVTLSCEQNLNHDAMYWYRQDPGQGLRLIYYSQIVNDFQKGDIAEGYSVSREKKESFPLTVTSAQKNPTAFYLCASIPDRGRNTIYFGEGSWLTVV.